This T cell receptor (beta chain) appears in the sequencing data of a study of blood T cell repertoires in COVID-19. Whole-study context: COVID-19 samples from acute and convalescent phases originated in the United States, Italy and Spain. T cells, B-cell-depleted T cells, or PBMCs provided the cDNA or gDNA that served as material.

Original processing notes: Reference gene primer amplification in the assay estimated nucleated cell counts. TCRdb keeps only in-frame clones here, not all; method: immunoSEQ multiplex PCR. The DNA gave D and trimming, while V, J and clone size come from that table. The table lists under 110,000 clones, 65% to 75% of them singletons, with less than 1% in the top ten. This clone has a handful of counts. Trimming stripped 2 bases from V and 7 bases from J, with 6 bases between. CDR3 size: 12 residues. CDR1 SGHAT and CDR2 FQNNGV come from the germline V gene. This sequence originates from a human donor with acute or convalescent COVID-19. The donor label of this sample is uncertain. The chain couples TRBV11-2 to TRBJ2-1; tentative D call: TRBD1 (6 bases). The sample comprised peripheral blood. CDR3 region: CASSLQGNEQFF. As DNA, the CDR3 is TGTGCCAGCAGCTTACAGGGGAATGAGCAGTTCTTC.